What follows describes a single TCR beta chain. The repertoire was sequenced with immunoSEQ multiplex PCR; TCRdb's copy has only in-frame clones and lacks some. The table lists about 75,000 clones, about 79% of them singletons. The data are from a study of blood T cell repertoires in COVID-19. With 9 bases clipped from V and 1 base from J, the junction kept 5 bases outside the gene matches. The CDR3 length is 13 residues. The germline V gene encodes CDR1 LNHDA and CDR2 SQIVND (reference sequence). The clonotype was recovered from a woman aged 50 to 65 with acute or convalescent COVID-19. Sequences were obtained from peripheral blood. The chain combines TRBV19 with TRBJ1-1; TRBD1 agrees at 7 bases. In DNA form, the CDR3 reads TGTGCCAGCAGGGACAGCCAGAACACTGAAGCTTTCTTT. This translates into CASRDSQNTEAFF.